This T cell receptor beta chain was captured in a study of human T cells and chemical hapten exposure. Study overall: Sensitization involved placing 2% DPC onto a roughly 2 cm by roughly 2 cm region of upper inner arm skin. The scalp of each patient received a weekly diphenylcyclopropenone dose for the full roughly 23-week study.

Original methodology: A per-sample median of around 88,000 TCRs was observed, with counts ranging from about 23,224 to 690,600. One entry per CDR3 protein, called by TCRdb with MiXCR from the RACE reads. TCRdb assigned the V and J calls; the authors' analysis was not used. The repertoire holds under 150,000 distinct CDR3 sequences, with over 10% as singletons. This clonotype was seen a few times. Its specificity is not known. The time point denotes: patch test 1, 2 weeks after DPC sensitization. Treatment specified: therapeutic diphenylcyclopropenone sensitization with weekly scalp DPC. This CDR3 is 17 amino acids long. Germline values: CDR1 LNHDA, CDR2 SQIVND (reference sequence). The V segment lost 7 bases and the J segment 0 bases; nucleotides outside the gene matches: 9. Study-wide results and caveats: Significantly more large CDR3 similarity clusters arose among expanded TCRs than among controls.

The origin of this receptor is a woman aged 50 to 65 with alopecia areata. Some clones in this sample may be carry-over from other donors' samples. Sample: whole blood, taken in connection with sensitization to the hapten diphenylcyclopropenone (DPC). The chain is built from TRBV19 and TRBJ1-6; 7 bases line up with TRBD1. The CDR3 nucleotides read TGTGCCAGTATCCGAGGGGGCCCAAGCTCCTATAATTCACCCCTCCACTTT. The encoded protein is CASIRGGPSSYNSPLHF. Variable domain in full (rest from reference TRBV19 and TRBJ1-6): DGGITQSPKYLFRKEGQNVTLSCEQNLNHDAMYWYRQDPGQGLRLIYYSQIVNDFQKGDIAEGYSVSREKKESFPLTVTSAQKNPTAFYLCASIRGGPSSYNSPLHFGNGTRLTVT.